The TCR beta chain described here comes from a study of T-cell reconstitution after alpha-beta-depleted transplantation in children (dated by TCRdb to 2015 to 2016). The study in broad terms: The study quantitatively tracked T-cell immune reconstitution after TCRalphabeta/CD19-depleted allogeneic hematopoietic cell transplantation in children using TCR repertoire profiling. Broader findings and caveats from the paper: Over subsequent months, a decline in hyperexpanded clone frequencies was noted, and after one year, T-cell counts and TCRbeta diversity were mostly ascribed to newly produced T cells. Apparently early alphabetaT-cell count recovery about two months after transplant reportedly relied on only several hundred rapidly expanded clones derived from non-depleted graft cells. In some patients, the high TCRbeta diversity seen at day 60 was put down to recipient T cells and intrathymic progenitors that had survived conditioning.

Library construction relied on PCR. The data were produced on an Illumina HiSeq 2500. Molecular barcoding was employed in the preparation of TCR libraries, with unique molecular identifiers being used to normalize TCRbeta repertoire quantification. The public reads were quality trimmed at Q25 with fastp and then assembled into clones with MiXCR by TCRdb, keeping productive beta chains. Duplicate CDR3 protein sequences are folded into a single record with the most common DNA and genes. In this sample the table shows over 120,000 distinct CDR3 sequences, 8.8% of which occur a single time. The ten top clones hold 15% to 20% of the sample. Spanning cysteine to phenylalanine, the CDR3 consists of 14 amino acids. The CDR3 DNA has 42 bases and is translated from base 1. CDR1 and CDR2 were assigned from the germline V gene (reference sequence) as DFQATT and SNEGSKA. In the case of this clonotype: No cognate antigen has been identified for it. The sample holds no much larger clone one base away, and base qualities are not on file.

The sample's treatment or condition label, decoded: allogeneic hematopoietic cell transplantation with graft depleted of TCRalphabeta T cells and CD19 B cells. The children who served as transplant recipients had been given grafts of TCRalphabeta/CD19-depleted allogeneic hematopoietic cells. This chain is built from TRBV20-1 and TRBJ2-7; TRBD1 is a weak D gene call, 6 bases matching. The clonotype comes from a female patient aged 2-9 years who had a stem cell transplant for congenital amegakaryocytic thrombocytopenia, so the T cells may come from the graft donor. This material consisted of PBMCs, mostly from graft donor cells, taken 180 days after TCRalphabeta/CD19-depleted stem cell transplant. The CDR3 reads CSSEPPGHRGEQYF. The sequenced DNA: TGCAGCTCAGAACCCCCGGGACACCGCGGCGAGCAGTACTTC.